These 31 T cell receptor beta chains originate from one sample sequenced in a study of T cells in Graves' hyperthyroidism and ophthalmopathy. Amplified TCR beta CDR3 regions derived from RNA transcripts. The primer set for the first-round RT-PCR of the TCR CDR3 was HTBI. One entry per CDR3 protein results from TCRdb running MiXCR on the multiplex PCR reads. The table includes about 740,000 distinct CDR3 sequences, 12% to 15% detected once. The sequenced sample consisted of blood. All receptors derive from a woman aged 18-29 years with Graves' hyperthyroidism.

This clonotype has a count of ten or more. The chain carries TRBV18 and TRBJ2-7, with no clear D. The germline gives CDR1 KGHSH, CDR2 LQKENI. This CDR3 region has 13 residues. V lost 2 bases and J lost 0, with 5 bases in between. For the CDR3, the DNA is TGTGCCAGCTCACCAGGCTCCTCCTACGAGCAGTACTTC. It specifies CASSPGSSYEQYF.

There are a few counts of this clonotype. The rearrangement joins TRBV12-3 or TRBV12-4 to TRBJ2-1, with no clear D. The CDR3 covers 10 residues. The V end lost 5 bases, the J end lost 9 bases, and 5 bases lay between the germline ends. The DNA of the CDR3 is TGTGCCAGCAGTCCCAGTGAGCAGTTCTTC. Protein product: CASSPSEQFF.

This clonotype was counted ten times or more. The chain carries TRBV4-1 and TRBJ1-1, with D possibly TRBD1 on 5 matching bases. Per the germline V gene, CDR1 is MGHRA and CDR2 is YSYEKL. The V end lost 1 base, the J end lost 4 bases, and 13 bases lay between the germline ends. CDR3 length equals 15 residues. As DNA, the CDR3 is TGCGCCAGCAGCCAAGCCCGGGGCTGGGGCACTGAAGCTTTCTTT. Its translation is CASSQARGWGTEAFF.

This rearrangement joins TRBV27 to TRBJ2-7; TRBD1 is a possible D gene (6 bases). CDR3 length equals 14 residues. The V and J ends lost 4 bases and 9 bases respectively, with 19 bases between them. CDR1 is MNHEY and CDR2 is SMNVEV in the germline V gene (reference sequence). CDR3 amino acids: CASSSSPRGLGQYF. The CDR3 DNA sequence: TGTGCCAGCAGTTCGTCCCCCAGGGGATTGGGGCAGTACTTC.

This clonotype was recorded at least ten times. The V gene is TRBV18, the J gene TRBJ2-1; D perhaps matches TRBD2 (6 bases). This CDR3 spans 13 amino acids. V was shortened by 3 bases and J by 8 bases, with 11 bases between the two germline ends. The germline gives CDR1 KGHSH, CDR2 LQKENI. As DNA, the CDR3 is TGTGCCAGCTCACCCGGAGGGTCCCATGAGCAGTTCTTC. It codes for CASSPGGSHEQFF.

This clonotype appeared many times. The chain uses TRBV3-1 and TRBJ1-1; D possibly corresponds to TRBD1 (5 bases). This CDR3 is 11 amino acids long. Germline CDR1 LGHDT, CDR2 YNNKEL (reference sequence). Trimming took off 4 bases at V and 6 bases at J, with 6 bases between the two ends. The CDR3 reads CASSRGAEAFF. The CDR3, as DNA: TGTGCCAGCAGCCGAGGGGCTGAAGCTTTCTTT.

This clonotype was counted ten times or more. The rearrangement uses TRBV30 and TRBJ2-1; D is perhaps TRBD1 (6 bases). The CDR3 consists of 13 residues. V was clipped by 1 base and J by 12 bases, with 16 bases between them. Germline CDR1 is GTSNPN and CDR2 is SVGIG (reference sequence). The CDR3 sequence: CAWSGGTGTPQFF. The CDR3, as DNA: TGTGCCTGGAGTGGGGGAACCGGGACACCGCAGTTCTTC. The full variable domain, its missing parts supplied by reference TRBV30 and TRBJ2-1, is SQTIHQWPATLVQPVGSPLSLECTVEGTSNPNLYWYRQAAGRGLQLLFYSVGIGQISSEVPQNLSASRPQDRQFILSSKKLLLSDSGFYLCAWSGGTGTPQFFGPGTRLTVL.

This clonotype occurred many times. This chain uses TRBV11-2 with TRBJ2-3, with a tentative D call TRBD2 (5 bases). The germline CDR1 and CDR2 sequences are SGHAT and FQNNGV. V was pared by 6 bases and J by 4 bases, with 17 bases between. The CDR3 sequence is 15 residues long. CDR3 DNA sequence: TGTGCCAGCAGACCTGGGGTGGGAGCCCCAGATACGCAGTATTTT. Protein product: CASRPGVGAPDTQYF.

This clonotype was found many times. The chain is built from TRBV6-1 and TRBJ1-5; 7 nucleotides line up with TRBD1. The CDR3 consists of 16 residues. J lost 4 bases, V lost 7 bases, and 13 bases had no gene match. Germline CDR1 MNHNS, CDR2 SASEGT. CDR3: CASNGQADPFNQPQHF. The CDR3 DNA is TGTGCCAGCAACGGACAGGCCGATCCCTTTAATCAGCCCCAGCATTTT.

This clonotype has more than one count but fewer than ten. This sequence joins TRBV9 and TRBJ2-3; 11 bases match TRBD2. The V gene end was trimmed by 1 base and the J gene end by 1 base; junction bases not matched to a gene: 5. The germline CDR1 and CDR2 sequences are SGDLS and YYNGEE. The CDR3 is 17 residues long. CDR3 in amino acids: CASSVSVSGRGTDTQYF. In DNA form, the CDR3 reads TGTGCCAGCAGCGTAAGTGTTAGCGGGAGGGGCACAGATACGCAGTATTTT.

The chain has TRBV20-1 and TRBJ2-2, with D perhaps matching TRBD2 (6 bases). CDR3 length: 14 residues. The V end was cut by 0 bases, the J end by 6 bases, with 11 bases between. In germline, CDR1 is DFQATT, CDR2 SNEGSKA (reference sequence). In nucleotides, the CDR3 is TGCAGTGCTAGAGAAGTCGGGAGCCCCGGGGAGCTGTTTTTT. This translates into CSAREVGSPGELFF.

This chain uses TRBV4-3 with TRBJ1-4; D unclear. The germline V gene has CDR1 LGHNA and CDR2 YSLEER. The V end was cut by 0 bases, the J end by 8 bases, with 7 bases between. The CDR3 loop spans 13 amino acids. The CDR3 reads CASSQEFWEKLFF. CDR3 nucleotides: TGCGCCAGCAGCCAAGAATTTTGGGAAAAACTGTTTTTT.

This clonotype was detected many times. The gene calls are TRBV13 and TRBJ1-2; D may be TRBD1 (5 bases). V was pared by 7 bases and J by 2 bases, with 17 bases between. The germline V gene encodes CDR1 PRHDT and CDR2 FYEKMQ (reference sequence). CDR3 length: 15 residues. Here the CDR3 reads CASKPSRKGNYGYTF. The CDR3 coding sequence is TGTGCCAGCAAGCCGTCCCGAAAGGGGAACTATGGCTACACCTTC.

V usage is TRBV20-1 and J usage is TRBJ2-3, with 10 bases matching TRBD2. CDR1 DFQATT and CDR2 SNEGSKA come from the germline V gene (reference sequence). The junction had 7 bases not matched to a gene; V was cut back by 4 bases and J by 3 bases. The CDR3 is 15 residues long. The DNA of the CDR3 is TGCAGTGCTACTAGCGGGAGCTTAAATACAGATACGCAGTATTTT. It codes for CSATSGSLNTDTQYF.

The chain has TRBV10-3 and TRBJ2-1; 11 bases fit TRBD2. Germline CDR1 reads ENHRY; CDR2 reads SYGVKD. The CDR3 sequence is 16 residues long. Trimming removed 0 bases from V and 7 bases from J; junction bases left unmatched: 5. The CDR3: CAISESTSGTRNEQFF. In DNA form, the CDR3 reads TGTGCCATCAGTGAGTCGACTAGCGGGACACGAAATGAGCAGTTCTTC.

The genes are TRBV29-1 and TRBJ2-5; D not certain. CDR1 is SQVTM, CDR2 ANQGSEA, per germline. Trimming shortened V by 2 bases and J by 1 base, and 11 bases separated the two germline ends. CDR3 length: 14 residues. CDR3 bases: TGCAGCGTTGAACCCCTCACAGCCCAAGAGACCCAGTACTTC. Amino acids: CSVEPLTAQETQYF.

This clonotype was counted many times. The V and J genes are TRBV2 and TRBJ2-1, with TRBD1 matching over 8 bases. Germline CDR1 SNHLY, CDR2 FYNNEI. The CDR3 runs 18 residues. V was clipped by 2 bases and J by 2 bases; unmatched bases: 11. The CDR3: CASSERTGSRTTYNEQFF. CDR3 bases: TGTGCCAGCAGTGAAAGGACAGGGAGTAGAACTACCTACAATGAGCAGTTCTTC.

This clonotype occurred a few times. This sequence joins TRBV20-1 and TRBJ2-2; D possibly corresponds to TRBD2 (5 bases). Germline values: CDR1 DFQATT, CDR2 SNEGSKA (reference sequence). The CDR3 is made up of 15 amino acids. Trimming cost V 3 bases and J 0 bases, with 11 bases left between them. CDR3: CSASRRASNTGELFF. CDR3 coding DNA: TGCAGTGCTAGTAGGCGGGCCTCGAACACCGGGGAGCTGTTTTTT.

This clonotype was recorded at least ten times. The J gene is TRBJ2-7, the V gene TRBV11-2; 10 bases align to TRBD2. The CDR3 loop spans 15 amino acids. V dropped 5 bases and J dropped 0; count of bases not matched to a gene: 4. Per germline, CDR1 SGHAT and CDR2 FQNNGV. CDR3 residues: CASSLTSGVSYEQYF. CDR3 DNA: TGTGCCAGCAGCCTAACTAGCGGGGTCTCCTACGAGCAGTACTTC.

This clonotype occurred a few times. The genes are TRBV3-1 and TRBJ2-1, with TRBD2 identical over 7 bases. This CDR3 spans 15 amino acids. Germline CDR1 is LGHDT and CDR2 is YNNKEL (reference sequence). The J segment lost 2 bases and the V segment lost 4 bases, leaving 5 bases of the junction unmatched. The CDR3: CASSRGRGAYNEQFF. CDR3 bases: TGTGCCAGCAGCCGCGGGAGAGGGGCCTACAATGAGCAGTTCTTC.

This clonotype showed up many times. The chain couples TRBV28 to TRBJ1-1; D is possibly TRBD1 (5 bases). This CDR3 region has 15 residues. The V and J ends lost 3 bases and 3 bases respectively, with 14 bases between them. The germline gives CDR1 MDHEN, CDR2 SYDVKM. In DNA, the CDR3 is TGTGCCAGCAGTTTTTTAGGGGAATTGGACACTGAAGCTTTCTTT. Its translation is CASSFLGELDTEAFF.

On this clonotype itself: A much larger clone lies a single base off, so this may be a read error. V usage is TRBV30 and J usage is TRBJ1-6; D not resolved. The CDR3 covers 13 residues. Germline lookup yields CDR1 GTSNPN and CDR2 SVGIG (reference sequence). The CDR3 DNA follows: TGTGCCTGGAAAGGCCAGATTAATTCACCCCCCCACTTT. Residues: CAWKGQINSPPHF.

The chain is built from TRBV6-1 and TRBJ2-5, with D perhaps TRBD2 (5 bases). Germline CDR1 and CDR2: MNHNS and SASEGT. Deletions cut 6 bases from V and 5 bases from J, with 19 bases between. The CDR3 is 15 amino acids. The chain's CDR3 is CASRMDSQIPETQYF. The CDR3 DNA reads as TGTGCCAGCAGAATGGACTCACAGATCCCGGAGACCCAGTACTTC.

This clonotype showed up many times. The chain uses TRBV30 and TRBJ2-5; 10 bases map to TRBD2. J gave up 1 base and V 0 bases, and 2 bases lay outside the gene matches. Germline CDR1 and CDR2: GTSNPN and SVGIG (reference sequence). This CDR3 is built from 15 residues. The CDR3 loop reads CAWSVGLAVQETQYF. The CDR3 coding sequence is TGTGCCTGGAGTGTTGGACTAGCGGTCCAAGAGACCCAGTACTTC.

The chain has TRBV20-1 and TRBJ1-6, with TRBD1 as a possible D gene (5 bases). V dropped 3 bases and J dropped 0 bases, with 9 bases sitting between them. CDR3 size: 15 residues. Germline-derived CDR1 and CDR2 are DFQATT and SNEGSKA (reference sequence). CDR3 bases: TGCAGTGCTAGGCACGACAGCTCCTATAATTCACCCCTCCACTTT. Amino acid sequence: CSARHDSSYNSPLHF.

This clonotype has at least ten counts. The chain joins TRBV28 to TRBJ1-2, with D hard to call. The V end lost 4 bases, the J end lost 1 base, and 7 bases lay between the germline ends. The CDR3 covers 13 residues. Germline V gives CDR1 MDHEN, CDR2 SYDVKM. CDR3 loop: CASSSFINYGYTF. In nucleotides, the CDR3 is TGTGCCAGCAGTTCGTTCATTAACTATGGCTACACCTTC.

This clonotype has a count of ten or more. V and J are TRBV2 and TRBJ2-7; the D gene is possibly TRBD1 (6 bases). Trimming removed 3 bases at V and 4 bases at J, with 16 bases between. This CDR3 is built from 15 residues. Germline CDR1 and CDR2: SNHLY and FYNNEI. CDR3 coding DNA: TGTGCCAGCAGTGATCCGAGGGACAATAAATACGAGCAGTACTTC. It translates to CASSDPRDNKYEQYF.

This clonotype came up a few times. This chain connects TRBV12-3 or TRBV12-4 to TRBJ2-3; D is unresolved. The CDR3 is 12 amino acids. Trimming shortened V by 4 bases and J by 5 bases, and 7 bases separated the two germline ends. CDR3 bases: TGTGCCAGCAGTTCCTTAGTAGATACGCAGTATTTT. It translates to CASSSLVDTQYF.

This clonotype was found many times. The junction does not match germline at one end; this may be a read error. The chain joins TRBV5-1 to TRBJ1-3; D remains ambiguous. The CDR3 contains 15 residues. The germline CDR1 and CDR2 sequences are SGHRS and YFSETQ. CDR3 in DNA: TGTGCCAGCAGTTTGGGAGGGAGCTCTGGAAACACCATATATTTT. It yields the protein CASSLGGSSGNTIYF.

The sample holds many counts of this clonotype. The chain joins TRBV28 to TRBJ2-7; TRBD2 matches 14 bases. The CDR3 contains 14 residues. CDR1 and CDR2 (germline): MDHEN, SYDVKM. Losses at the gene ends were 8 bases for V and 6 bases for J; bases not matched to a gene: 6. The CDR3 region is CASDSTSGRGEQYF. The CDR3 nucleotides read TGTGCCAGCGATTCGACTAGCGGGAGGGGCGAGCAGTACTTC.

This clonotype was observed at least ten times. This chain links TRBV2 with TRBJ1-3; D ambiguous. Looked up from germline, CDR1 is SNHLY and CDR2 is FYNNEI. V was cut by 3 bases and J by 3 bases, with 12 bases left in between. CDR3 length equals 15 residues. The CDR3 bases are TGTGCCAGCAGTGACGGACCAGGTTATGGAAACACCATATATTTT. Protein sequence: CASSDGPGYGNTIYF.